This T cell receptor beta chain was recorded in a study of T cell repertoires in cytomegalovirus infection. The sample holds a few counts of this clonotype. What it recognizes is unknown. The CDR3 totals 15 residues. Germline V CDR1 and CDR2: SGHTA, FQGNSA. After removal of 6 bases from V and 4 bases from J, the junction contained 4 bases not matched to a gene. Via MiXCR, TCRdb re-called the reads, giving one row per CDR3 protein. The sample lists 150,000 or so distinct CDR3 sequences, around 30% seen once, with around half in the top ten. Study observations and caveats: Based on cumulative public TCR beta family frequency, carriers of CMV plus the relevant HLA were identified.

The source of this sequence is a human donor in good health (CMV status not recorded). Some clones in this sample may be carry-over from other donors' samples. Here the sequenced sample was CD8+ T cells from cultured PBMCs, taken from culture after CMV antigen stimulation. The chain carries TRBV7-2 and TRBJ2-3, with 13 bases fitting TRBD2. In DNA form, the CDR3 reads TGTGCCAGCAGTCGACTAGCGGGGGGCCCAGATACGCAGTATTTT. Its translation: CASSRLAGGPDTQYF. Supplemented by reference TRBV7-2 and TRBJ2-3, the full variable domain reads GAGVSQSPSNKVTEKGKDVELRCDPISGHTALYWYRQSLGQGLEFLIYFQGNSAPDKSGLPSDRFSAERTGGSVSTLTIQRTQQEDSAVYLCASSRLAGGPDTQYFGPGTRLTVL.